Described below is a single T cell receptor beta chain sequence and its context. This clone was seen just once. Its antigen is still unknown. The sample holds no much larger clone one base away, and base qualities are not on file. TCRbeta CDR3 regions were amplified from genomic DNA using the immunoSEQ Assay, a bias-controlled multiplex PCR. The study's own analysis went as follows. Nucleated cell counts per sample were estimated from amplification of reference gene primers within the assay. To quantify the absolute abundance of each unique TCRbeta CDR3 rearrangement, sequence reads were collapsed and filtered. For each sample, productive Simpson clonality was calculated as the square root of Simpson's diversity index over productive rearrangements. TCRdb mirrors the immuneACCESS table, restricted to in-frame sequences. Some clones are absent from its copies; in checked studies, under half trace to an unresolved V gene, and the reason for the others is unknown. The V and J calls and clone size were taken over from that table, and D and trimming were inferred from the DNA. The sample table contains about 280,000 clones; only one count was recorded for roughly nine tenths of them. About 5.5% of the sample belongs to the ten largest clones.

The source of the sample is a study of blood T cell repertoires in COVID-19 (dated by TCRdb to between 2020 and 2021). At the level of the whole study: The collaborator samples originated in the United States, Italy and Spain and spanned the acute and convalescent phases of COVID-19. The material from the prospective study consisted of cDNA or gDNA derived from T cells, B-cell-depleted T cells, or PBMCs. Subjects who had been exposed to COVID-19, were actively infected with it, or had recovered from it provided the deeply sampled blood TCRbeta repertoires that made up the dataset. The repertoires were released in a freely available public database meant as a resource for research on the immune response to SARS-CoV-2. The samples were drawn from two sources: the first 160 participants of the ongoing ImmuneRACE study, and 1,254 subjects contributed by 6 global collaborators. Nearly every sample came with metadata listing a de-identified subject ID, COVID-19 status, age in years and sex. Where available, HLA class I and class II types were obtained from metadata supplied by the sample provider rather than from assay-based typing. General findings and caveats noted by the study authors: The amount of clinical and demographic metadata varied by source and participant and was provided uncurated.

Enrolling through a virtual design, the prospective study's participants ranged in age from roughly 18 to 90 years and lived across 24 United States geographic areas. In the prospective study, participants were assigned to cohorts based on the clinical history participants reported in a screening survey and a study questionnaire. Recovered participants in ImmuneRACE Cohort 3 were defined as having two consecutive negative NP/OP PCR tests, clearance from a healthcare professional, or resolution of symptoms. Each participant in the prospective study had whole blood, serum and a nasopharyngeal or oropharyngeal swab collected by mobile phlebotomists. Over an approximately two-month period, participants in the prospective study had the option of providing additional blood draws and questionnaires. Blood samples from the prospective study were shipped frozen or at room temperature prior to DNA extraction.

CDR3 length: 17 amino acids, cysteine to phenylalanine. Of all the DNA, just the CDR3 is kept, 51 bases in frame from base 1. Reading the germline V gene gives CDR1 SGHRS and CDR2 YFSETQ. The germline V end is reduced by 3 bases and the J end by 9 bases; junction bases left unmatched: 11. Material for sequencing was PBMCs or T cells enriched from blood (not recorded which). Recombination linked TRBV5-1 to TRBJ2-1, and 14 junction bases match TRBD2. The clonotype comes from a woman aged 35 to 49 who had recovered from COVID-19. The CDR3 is CASSSNSGLAGAAEQFF. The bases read TGCGCCAGCAGCTCAAATTCGGGACTAGCGGGGGCGGCTGAGCAGTTCTTC.